This TCR beta chain originates from a study of OX40 agonist ivuxolimab in advanced cancers. Sequenced by immunoSEQ multiplex PCR; TCRdb stores in-frame clones only, minus some. The table shows about 63,000 clones, with about nine tenths occurring only once. Unmatched junction bases numbered 3, after V lost 6 bases and J lost 5 bases. This CDR3 region has 13 residues. Germline V lookup: CDR1 SQVTM, CDR2 ANQGSEA. With baseline, cycle 4 day 1, and cycle 7 day 1 as timepoints, blood was sampled. The source of this sequence is an adult with an advanced solid tumor such as melanoma, head and neck, liver or kidney cancer. The J gene is TRBJ2-1, the V gene TRBV29-1, with TRBD2 matching over 11 bases. The source material was CD4+ or CD8+ T cells sorted from blood, sampled in a trial of the OX40 agonist ivuxolimab. The CDR3 loop is CSVGTSGHNEQFF. The CDR3 DNA is TGCAGCGTGGGGACTAGCGGTCACAATGAGCAGTTCTTC.